This T cell receptor (beta chain) was identified in a study of blood T cells in healthy people across ages. Study outcomes and limitations: Nothing was known about donor CMV status, and this possibly confounded expanded clonotype changes. Unsorted PBMCs ruled out conclusive naive versus antigen-experienced comparison. A greater number of naive CD4+ cells and higher diversity distinguished long-lived donors from aged donors.

Looked up from germline, CDR1 is DFQATT and CDR2 is SNEGSKA (reference sequence). This CDR3 is built from 13 residues. The V gene lost 6 bases and the J gene lost 4 bases, with 16 bases spanning the gap. Together with a sample-barcoded 5' primer, a J-beta primer mix was included in a second PCR lasting roughly 6 to 12 cycles. MiXCR, applied by TCRdb to the 5' RACE reads, yields one record per CDR3 protein. The sample has 790,000 or so distinct CDR3 sequences; 35% to 50% are singletons. This clonotype appeared a few times. Antigen: not known. The chain joins TRBV20-1 to TRBJ2-7, with a weak D call TRBD1 (6 bases). Sequences were obtained from blood. The sequence was collected from a man older than 75 in good health. The CDR3 nucleotides read TGCAGTGCCCAGGGGCAGGGGAAATACGAGCAGTACTTC. Its translation: CSAQGQGKYEQYF.